The source of this TCR beta chain is a study of T cells in Graves' hyperthyroidism and ophthalmopathy. Whole-study results and caveats: Blood also contained most expanded thyroid clonotypes above 0.001. Using 13 V-J features, a model discriminated ophthalmopathy from stable hyperthyroidism.

As concerns this clonotype: Its antigen is unknown.

Amplification yielded TCR beta CDR3 regions, with RNA transcripts as the source. The TCR CDR3 was amplified in a first-round RT-PCR using the HTBI primer set. From the multiplex PCR reads, TCRdb called clonotypes with MiXCR, one entry per CDR3 protein. This table has around 690,000 distinct CDR3 sequences, roughly 17% appearing once. Stable Graves' hyperthyroidism denoted no ophthalmopathy progression over 18 months. An approximately 9.8 ml volume of fresh peripheral blood provided the PBMCs. The CDR3 is made up of 14 amino acids. V dropped 1 base and J dropped 3 bases, with 10 bases sitting between them. Germline lookup yields CDR1 LGHDT and CDR2 YNNKEL (reference sequence).

The V and J genes are TRBV3-1 and TRBJ2-7, with D unresolved. This TCR was recovered from a man in his fifties with Graves' hyperthyroidism. The sequencing sample was made of blood. CDR3 protein: CASSQGFWGYEQYF. Here the CDR3 DNA reads TGTGCCAGCAGCCAAGGATTTTGGGGCTACGAGCAGTACTTC.